This T cell receptor (beta chain) was sequenced during a study of blood T cell repertoires in COVID-19. Study background: Spain, Italy and the United States supplied samples that represented acute and convalescent COVID-19. In each case, the material was cDNA or gDNA derived from T cells, B-cell-depleted T cells, or PBMCs.

V lost 2 bases and J lost 3; bases outside the gene matches: 7. Germline values: CDR1 MNHNY, CDR2 SVGAGI (reference sequence). The CDR3 sequence is 16 residues long. Generated by immunoSEQ multiplex PCR, the TCRdb table keeps only in-frame clones and is missing some. The sample lists some 76,000 clones, approximately 90% occurring once. The sequenced sample was peripheral blood. This TCR derives from a human donor in a cohort sampled during active COVID-19. The gene calls are TRBV6-6 and TRBJ2-5; 9 bases align to TRBD2. This CDR3 reads CASSYSPSGDEETQYF. CDR3 nucleotide sequence: TGTGCCAGCAGTTACAGCCCTAGCGGGGACGAAGAGACCCAGTACTTC.